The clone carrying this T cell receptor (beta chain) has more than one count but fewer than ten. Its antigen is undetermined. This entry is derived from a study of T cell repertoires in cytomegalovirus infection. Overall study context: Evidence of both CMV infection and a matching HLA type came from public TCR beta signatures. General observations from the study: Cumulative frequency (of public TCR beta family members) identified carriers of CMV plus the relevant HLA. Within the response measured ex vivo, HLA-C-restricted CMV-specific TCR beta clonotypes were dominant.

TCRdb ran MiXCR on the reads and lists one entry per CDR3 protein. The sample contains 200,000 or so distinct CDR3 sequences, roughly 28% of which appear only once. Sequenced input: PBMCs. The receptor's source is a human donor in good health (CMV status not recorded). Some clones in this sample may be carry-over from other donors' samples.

The CDR3 DNA reads as TGTGCCAGCAGCTGGGACAGGGCCGAGACCCAGTACTTC. Protein: CASSWDRAETQYF. The chain links TRBV6-2 or TRBV6-3 to TRBJ2-5; 9 nucleotides line up with TRBD1. After removal of 6 bases from V and 5 bases from J, the junction contained 4 bases not matched to a gene. The CDR3 has 13 residues. Germline loops: CDR1 MNHEY, CDR2 SVGEGT.